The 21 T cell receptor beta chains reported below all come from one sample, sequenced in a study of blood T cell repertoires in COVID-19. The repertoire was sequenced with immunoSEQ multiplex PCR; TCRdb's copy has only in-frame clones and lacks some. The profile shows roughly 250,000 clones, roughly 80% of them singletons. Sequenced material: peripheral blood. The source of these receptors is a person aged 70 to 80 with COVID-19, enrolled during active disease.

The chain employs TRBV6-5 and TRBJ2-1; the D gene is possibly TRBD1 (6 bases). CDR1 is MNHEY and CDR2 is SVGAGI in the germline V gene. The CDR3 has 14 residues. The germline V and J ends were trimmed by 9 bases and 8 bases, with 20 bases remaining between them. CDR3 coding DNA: TGTGCCAGTGCCGCAACTCGGAAGGGGGATGAGCAGTTCTTC. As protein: CASAATRKGDEQFF.

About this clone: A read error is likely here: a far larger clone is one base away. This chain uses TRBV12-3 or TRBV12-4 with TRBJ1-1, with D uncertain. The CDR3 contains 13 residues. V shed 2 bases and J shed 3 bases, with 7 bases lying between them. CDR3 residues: CASSLTEYTEAFF. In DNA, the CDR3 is TGTGCCAGCAGTTTAACAGAGTACACTGAAGCTTTCTTT.

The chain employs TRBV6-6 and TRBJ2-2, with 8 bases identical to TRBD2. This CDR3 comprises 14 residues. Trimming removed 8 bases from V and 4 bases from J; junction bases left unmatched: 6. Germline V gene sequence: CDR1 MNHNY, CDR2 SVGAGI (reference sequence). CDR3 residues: CASGAAGGTGELFF. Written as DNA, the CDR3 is TGTGCCAGCGGGGCTGCGGGAGGCACCGGGGAGCTGTTTTTT.

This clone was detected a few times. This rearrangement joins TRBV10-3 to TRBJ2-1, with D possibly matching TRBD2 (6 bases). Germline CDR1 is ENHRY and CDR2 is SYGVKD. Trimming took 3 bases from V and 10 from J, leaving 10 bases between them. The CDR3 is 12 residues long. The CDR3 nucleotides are TGTGCCATCAGTGATAAAGGGAGGGAGCAGTTCTTC. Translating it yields CAISDKGREQFF.

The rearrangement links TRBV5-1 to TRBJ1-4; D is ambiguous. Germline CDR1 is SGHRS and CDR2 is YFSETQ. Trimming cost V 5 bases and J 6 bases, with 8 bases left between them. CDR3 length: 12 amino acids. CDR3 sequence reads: CASRAVDEKLFF. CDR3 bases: TGCGCCAGCAGGGCAGTTGATGAAAAACTGTTTTTT. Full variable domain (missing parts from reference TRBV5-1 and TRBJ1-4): KAGVTQTPRYLIKTRGQQVTLSCSPISGHRSVSWYQQTPGQGLQFLFEYFSETQRNKGNFPGRFSGRQFSNSRSEMNVSTLELGDSALYLCASRAVDEKLFFGSGTQLSVL.

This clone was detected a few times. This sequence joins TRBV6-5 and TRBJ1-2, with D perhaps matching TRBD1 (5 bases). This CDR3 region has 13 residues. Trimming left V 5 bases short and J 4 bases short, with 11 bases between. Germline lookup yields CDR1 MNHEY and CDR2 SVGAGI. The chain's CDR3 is CASSTSGGYGYTF. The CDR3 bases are TGTGCCAGCAGTACATCCGGGGGCTATGGCTACACCTTC.

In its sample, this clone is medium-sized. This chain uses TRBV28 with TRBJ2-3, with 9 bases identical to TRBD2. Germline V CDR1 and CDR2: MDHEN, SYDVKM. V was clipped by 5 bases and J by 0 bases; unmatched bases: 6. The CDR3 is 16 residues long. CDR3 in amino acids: CASSPPSGASTDTQYF. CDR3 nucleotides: TGTGCCAGCAGTCCCCCTAGCGGGGCTAGCACAGATACGCAGTATTTT. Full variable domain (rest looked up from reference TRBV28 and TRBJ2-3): DVKVTQSSRYLVKRTGEKVFLECVQDMDHENMFWYRQDPGLGLRLIYFSYDVKMKEKGDIPEGYSVSREKKERFSLILESASTNQTSMYLCASSPPSGASTDTQYFGPGTRLTVL.

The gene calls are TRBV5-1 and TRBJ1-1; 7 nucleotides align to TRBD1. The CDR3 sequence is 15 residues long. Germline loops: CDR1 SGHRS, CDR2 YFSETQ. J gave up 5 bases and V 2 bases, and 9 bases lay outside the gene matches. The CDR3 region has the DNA TGCGCCAGCAGCTTTCCTAAAGGACAGGCGACTGAAGCTTTCTTT. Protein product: CASSFPKGQATEAFF. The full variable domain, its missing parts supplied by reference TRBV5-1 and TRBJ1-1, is KAGVTQTPRYLIKTRGQQVTLSCSPISGHRSVSWYQQTPGQGLQFLFEYFSETQRNKGNFPGRFSGRQFSNSRSEMNVSTLELGDSALYLCASSFPKGQATEAFFGQGTRLTVV.

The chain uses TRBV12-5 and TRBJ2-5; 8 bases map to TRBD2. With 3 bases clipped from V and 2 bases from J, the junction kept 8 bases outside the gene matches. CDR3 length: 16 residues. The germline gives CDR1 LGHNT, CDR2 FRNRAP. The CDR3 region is CASGLGVAGRQETQYF. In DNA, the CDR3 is TGTGCTAGTGGTTTAGGGGTAGCGGGAAGACAAGAGACCCAGTACTTC.

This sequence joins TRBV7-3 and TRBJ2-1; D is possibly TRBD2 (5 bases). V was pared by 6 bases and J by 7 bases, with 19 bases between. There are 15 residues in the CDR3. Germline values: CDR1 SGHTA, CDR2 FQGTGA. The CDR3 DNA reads TGTGCCAGCAGTACTAGGGTATCGACTGGGAATGAGCAGTTCTTC. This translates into CASSTRVSTGNEQFF.

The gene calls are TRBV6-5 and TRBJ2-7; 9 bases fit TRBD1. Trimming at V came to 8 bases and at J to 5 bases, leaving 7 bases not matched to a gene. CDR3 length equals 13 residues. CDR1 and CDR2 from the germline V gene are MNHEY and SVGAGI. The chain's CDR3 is CASDMTGGHEQYF. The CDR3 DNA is TGTGCCAGCGATATGACAGGGGGGCACGAGCAGTACTTC.

CDR3 DNA: TGTGCCAGCAGCCACCCGGACAGGGGAGACGAGCAGTACTTC. Its translation is CASSHPDRGDEQYF. This sequence joins TRBV16 and TRBJ2-7; 9 bases are a match to TRBD1. J gave up 5 bases and V 3 bases, and 5 bases lay outside the gene matches. Germline V gene data show CDR1 as KGHSY and CDR2 as FQNENV. This CDR3 has 14 residues. The complete variable domain, with remaining parts taken from reference TRBV16 and TRBJ2-7, reads GEEVAQTPKHLVRGEGQKAKLYCAPIKGHSYVFWYQQVLKNEFKFLISFQNENVFDETGMPKERFSAKCLPNSPCSLEIQATKLEDSAVYFCASSHPDRGDEQYFGPGTRLTVT.

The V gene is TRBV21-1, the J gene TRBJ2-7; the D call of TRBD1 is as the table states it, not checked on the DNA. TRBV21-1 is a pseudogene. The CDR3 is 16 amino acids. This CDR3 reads CASSKGNDRGHHEQYF. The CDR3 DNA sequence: TGTGCCAGCAGCAAAGGGAACGACAGGGGGCATCACGAGCAGTACTTC.

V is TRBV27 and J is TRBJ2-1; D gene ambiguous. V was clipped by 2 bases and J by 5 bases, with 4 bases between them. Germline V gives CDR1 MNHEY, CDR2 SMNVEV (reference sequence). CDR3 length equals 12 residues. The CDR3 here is CASSLRDNEQFF. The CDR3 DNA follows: TGTGCCAGCAGTTTACGGGACAATGAGCAGTTCTTC.

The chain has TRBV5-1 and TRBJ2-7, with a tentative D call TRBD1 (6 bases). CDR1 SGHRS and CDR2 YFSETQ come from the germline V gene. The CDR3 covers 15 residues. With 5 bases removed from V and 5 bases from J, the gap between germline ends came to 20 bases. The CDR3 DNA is TGCGCCAGCAGTCCCCTCAGGGGCCTCCTGGACGAGCAGTACTTC. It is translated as CASSPLRGLLDEQYF.

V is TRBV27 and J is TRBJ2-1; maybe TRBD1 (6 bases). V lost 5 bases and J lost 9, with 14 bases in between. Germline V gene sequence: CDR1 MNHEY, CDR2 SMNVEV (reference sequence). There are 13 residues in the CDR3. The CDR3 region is CASSIRWGLEQFF. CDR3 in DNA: TGTGCCAGCAGTATCCGATGGGGGCTTGAGCAGTTCTTC.

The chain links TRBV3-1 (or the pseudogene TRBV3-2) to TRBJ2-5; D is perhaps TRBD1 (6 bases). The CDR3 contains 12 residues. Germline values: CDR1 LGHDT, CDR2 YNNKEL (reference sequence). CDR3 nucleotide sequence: TGTCGAACCCGGGACAAAAAAGAGACCCAGTACTTC. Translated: CRTRDKKETQYF.

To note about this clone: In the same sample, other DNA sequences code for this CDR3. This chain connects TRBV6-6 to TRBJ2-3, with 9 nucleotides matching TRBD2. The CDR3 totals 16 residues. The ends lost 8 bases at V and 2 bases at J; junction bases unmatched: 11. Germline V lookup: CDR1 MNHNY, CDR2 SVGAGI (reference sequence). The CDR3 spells CASSNLLAGDTDTQYF. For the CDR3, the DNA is TGTGCCAGCTCGAACTTACTAGCGGGTGACACAGATACGCAGTATTTT.

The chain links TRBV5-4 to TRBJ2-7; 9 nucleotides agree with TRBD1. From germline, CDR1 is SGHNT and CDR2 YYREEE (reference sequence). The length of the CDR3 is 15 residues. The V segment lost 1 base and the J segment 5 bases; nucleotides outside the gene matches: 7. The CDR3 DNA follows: TGTGCCAGCAGCTTGAGGGGACAGGGCTTCAACGAGCAGTACTTC. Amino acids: CASSLRGQGFNEQYF.

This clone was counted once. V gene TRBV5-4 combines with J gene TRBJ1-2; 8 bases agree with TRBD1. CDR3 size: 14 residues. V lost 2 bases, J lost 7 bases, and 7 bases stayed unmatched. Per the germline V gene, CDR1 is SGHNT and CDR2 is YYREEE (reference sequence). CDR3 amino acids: CASSLGQGVFGYTF. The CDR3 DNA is TGTGCCAGCAGCTTAGGACAGGGCGTGTTTGGCTACACCTTC. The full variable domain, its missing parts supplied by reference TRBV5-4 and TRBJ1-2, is ETGVTQSPTHLIKTRGQQVTLRCSSQSGHNTVSWYQQALGQGPQFIFQYYREEENGRGNFPPRFSGLQFPNYSSELNVNALELDDSALYLCASSLGQGVFGYTFGSGTRLTVV.

CDR3 in amino acids: CASSKGQPNYGYTF. CDR3 DNA sequence: TGTGCCAGCAGCAAGGGACAGCCTAACTATGGCTACACCTTC. This sequence joins TRBV7-2 and TRBJ1-2, with 7 positions matching TRBD1. V lost 5 bases to trimming and J lost 0 bases; unmatched junction nucleotides: 3. There are 14 residues in the CDR3. CDR1 and CDR2 (germline): SGHTA, FQGNSA.